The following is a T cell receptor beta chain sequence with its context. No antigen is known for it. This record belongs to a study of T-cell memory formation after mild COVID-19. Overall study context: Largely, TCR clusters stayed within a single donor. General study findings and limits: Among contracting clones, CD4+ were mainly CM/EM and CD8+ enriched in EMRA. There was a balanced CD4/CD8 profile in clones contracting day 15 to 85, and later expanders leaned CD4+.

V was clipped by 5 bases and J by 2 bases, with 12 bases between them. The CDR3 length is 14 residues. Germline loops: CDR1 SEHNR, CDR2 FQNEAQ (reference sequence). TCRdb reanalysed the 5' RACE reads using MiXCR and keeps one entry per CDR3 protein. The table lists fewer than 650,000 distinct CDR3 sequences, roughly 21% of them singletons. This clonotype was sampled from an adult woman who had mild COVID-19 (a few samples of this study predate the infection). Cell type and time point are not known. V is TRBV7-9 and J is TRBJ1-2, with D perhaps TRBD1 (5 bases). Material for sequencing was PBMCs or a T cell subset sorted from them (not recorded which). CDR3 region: CASSLPDKNYGYTF. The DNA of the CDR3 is TGTGCCAGCAGCCTTCCGGACAAAAACTATGGCTACACCTTC.